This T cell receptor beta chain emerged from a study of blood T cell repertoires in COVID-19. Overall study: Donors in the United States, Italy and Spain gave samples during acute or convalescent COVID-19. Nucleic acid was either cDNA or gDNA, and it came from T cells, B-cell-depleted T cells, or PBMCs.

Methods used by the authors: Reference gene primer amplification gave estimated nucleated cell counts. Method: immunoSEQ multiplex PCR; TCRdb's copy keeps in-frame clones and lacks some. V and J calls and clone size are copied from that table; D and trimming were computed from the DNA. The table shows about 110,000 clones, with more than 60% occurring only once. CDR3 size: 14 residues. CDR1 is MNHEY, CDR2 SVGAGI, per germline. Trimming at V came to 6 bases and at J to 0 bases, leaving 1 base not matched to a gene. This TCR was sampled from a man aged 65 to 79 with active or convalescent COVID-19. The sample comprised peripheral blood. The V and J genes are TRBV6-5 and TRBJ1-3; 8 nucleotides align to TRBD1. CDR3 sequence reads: CASRTGVSGNTIYF. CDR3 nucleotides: TGTGCCAGCAGGACAGGGGTCTCTGGAAACACCATATATTTT.